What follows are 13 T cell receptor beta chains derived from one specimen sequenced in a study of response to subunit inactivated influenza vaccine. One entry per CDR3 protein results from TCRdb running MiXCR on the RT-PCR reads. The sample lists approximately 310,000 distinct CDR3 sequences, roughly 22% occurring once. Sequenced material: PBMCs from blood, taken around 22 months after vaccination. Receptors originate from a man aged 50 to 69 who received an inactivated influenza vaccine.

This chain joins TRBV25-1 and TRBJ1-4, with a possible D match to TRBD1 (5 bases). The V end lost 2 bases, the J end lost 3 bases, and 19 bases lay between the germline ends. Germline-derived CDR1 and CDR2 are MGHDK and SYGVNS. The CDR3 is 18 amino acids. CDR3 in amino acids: CASSELGIGVLPNEKLFF. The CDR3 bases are TGTGCCAGCAGTGAACTCGGCATAGGGGTATTACCTAATGAAAAACTGTTTTTT.

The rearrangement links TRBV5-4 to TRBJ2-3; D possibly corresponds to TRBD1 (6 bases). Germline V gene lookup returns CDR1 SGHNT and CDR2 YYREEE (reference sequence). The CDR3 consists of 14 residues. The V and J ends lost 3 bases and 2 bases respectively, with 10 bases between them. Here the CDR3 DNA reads TGTGCCAGCAGCTCCGGACAGCTCACAGATACGCAGTATTTT. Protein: CASSSGQLTDTQYF.

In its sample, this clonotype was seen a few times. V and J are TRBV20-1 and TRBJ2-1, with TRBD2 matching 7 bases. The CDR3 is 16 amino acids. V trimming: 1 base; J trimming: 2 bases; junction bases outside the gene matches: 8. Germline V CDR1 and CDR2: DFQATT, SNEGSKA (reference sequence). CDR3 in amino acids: CSARVVGGLTYNEQFF. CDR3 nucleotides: TGCAGTGCTAGAGTCGTCGGGGGACTAACCTACAATGAGCAGTTCTTC.

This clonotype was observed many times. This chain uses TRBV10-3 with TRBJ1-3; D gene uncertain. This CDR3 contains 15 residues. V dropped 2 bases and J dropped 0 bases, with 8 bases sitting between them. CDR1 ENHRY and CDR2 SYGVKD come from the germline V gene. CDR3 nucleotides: TGTGCCATCAGTGAGATGGGTCTCTCTGGAAACACCATATATTTT. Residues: CAISEMGLSGNTIYF.

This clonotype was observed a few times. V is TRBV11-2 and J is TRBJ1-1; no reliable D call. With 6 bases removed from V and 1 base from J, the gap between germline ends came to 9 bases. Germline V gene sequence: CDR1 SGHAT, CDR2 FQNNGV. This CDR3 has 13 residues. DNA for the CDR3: TGTGCCAGCAGAACACCCTCGAACACTGAAGCTTTCTTT. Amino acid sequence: CASRTPSNTEAFF.

The chain's CDR3 is CASSLYRGRDGYTF. The CDR3 region has the DNA TGTGCCAGCAGTTTATATCGCGGTAGGGATGGCTACACCTTC. The chain links TRBV27 to TRBJ1-2; D is unresolved. CDR3 length: 14 amino acids. V lost 1 base and J 6 bases, leaving 12 bases between the germline ends. CDR1 and CDR2 (germline): MNHEY, SMNVEV (reference sequence).

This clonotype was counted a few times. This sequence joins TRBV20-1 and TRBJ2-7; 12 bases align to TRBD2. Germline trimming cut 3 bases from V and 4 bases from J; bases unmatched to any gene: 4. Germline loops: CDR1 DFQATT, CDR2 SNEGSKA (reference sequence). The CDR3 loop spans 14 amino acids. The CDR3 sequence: CSASTSGRFYEQYF. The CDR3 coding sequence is TGCAGTGCTAGCACTAGCGGGAGGTTTTACGAGCAGTACTTC.

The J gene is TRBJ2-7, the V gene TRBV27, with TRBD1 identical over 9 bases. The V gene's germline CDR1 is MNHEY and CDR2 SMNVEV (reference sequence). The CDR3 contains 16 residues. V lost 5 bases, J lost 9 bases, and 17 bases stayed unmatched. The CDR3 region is CASSPQMTGGGNVQYF. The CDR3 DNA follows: TGTGCCAGCAGTCCTCAAATGACAGGGGGTGGCAACGTGCAGTACTTC.

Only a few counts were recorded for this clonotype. The CDR3 loop is CSVGRDRANYGYTF. CDR3 nucleotides: TGCAGCGTTGGTCGGGACAGGGCTAACTATGGCTACACCTTC. The chain couples TRBV29-1 to TRBJ1-2; 9 positions match TRBD1. The germline gives CDR1 SQVTM, CDR2 ANQGSEA. The CDR3 runs to 14 residues. V dropped 4 bases and J dropped 0; count of bases not matched to a gene: 3.

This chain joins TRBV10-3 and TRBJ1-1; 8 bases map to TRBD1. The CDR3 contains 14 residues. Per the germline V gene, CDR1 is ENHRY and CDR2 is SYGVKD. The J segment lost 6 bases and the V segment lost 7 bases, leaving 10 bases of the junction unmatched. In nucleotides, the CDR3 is TGTGCCATCACCTTTGGACAGGGAAACCCTGAAGCTTTCTTT. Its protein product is CAITFGQGNPEAFF.

The CDR3 spells CASSLISIWGSNTEAFF. The CDR3 DNA follows: TGTGCCAGCAGCTTGATTAGCATCTGGGGGAGCAACACTGAAGCTTTCTTT. The rearrangement links TRBV5-6 to TRBJ1-1, with D possibly being TRBD1 (5 bases). Trimming removed 1 base at V and 2 bases at J, with 18 bases between. CDR1 and CDR2 from the germline V gene are SGHDT and YYEEEE. The CDR3 has 17 residues.

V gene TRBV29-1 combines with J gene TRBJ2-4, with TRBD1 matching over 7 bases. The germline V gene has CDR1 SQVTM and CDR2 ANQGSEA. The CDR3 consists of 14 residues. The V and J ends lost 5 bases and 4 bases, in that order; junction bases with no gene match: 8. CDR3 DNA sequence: TGCAGCGTTAGACTACGACAGGGAAAAAACATTCAGTACTTC. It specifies CSVRLRQGKNIQYF. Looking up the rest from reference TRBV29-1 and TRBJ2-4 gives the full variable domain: SAVISQKPSRDICQRGTSLTIQCQVDSQVTMMFWYRQQPGQSLTLIATANQGSEATYESGFVIDKFPISRPNLTFSTLTVSNMSPEDSSIYLCSVRLRQGKNIQYFGAGTRLSVL.

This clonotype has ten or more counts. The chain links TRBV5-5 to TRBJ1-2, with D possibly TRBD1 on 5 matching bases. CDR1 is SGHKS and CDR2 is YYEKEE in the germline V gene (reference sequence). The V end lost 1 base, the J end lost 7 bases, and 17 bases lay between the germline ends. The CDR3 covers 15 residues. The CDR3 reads CASSLFIGAGTGYTF. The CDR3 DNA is TGTGCCAGCAGCTTGTTCATAGGTGCAGGGACTGGCTACACCTTC. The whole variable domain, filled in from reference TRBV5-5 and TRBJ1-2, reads DAGVTQSPTHLIKTRGQQVTLRCSPISGHKSVSWYQQVLGQGPQFIFQYYEKEERGRGNFPDRFSARQFPNYSSELNVNALLLGDSALYLCASSLFIGAGTGYTFGSGTRLTVV.